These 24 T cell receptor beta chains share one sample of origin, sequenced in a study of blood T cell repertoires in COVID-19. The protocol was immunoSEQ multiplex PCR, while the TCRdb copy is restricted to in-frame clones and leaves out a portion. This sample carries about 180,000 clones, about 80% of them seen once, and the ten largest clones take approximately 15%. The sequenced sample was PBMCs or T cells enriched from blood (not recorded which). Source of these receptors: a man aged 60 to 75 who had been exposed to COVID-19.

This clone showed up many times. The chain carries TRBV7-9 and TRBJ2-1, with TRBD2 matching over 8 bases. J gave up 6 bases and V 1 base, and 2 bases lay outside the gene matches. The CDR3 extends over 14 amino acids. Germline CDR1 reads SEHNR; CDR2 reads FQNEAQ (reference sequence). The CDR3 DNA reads TGTGCCAGCAGCTTAGAGGCGGGGGGCAATGAGCAGTTCTTC. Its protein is CASSLEAGGNEQFF. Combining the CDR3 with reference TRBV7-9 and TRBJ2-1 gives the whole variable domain DTGVSQNPRHKITKRGQNVTFRCDPISEHNRLYWYRQTLGQGPEFLTYFQNEAQLEKSRLLSDRFSAERPKGSFSTLEIQRTEQGDSAMYLCASSLEAGGNEQFFGPGTRLTVL.

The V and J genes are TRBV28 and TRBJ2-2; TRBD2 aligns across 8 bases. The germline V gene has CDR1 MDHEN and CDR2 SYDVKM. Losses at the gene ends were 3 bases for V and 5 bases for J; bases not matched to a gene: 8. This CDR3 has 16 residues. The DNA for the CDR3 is TGTGCCAGCAGTTTCGTTGCGGGAGGTGGAACCGGGGAGCTGTTTTTT. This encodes CASSFVAGGGTGELFF. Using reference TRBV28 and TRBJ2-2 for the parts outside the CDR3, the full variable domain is DVKVTQSSRYLVKRTGEKVFLECVQDMDHENMFWYRQDPGLGLRLIYFSYDVKMKEKGDIPEGYSVSREKKERFSLILESASTNQTSMYLCASSFVAGGGTGELFFGEGSRLTVL.

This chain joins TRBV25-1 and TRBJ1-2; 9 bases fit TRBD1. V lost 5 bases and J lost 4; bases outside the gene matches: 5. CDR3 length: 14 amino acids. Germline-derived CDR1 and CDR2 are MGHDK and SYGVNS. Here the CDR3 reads CASSPWGQGYGYTF. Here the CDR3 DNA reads TGTGCCAGCAGTCCCTGGGGACAGGGCTATGGCTACACCTTC.

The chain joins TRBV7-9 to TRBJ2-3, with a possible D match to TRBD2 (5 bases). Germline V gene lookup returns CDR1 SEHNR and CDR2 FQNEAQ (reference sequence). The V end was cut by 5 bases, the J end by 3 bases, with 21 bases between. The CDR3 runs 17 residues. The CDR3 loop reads CASSPLSRGISTDTQYF. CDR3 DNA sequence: TGTGCCAGCAGCCCCTTAAGTCGGGGTATCTCTACAGATACGCAGTATTTT.

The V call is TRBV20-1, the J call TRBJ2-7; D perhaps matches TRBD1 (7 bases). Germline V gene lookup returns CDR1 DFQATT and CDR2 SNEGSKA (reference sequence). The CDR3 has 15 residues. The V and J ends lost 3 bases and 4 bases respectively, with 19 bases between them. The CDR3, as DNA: TGCAGTGCTAGTGGTCAGGGGGGACAACTTTACGAGCAGTACTTC. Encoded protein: CSASGQGGQLYEQYF.

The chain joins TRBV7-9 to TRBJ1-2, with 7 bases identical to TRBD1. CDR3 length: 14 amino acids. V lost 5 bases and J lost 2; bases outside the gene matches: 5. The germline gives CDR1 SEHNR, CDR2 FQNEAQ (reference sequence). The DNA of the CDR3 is TGTGCCAGCAGCCCGCCACAGGGGAACTATGGCTACACCTTC. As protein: CASSPPQGNYGYTF.

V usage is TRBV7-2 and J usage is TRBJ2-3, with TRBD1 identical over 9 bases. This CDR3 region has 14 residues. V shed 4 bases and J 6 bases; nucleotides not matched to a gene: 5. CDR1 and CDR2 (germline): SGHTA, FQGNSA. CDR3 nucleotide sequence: TGTGCCAGCAGCTCGGGACAGGGTGTGGATACGCAGTATTTT. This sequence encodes CASSSGQGVDTQYF.

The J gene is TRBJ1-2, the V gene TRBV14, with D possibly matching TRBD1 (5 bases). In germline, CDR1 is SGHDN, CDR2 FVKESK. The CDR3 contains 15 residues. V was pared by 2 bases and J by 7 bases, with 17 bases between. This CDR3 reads CASSQSRIGEGGYTF. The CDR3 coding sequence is TGTGCCAGCAGCCAAAGCCGGATAGGGGAAGGTGGCTACACCTTC.

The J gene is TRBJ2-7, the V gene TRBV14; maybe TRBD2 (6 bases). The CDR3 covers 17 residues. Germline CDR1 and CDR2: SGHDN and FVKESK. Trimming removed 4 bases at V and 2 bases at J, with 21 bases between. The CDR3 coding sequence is TGTGCCAGCAGCCCCCCCGGGAGTTGGCGGGGAACCTACGAGCAGTACTTC. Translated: CASSPPGSWRGTYEQYF.

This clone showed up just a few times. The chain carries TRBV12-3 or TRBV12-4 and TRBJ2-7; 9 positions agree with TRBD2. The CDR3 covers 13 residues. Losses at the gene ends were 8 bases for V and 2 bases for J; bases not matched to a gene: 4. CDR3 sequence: CASGLAIPYEQYF. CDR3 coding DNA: TGTGCCAGCGGACTAGCGATTCCCTACGAGCAGTACTTC.

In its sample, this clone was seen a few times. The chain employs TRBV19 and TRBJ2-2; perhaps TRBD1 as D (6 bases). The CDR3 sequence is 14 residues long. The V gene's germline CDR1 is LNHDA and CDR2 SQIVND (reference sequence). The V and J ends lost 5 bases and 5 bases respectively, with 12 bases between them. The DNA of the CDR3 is TGTGCCAGTAGTTTCAGGGGTAGAACCGGGGAGCTGTTTTTT. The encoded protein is CASSFRGRTGELFF. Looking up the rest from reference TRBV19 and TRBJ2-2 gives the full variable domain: DGGITQSPKYLFRKEGQNVTLSCEQNLNHDAMYWYRQDPGQGLRLIYYSQIVNDFQKGDIAEGYSVSREKKESFPLTVTSAQKNPTAFYLCASSFRGRTGELFFGEGSRLTVL.

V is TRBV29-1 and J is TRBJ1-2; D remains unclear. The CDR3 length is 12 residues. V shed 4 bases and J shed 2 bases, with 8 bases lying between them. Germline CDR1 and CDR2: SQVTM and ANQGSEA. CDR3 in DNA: TGCAGCGTTGGAGAGGAGAACTATGGCTACACCTTC. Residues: CSVGEENYGYTF.

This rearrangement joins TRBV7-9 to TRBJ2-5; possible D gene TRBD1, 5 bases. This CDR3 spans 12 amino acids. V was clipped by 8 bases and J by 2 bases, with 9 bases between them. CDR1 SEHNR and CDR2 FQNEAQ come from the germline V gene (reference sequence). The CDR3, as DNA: TGTGCCAGCGGACAAGTTCAAGAGACCCAGTACTTC. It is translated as CASGQVQETQYF.

The CDR3 region has the DNA TGTGCCAGCAGCCCCGCCCGGAGGAGCACAGATACGCAGTATTTT. Amino acids: CASSPARRSTDTQYF. The chain is built from TRBV7-2 and TRBJ2-3; D might be TRBD2 (5 bases). Germline CDR1 SGHTA, CDR2 FQGNSA. The ends were cut back, 5 bases at V and 0 bases at J, with 12 bases in the middle. This CDR3 spans 15 amino acids.

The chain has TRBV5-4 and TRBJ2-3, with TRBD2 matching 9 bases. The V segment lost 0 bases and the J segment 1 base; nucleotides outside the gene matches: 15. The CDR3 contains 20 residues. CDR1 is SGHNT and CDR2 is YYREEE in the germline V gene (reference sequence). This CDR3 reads CASSLVASGKPLGGTDTQYF. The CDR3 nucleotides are TGTGCCAGCAGCTTGGTTGCTAGCGGGAAACCCCTCGGGGGCACAGATACGCAGTATTTT.

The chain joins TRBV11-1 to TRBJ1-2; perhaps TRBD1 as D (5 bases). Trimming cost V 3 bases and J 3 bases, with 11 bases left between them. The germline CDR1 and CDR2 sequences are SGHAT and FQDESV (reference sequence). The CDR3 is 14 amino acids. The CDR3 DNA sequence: TGTGCCAGCAGCTTTTCGCAGGGTCACTATGGCTACACCTTC. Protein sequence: CASSFSQGHYGYTF.

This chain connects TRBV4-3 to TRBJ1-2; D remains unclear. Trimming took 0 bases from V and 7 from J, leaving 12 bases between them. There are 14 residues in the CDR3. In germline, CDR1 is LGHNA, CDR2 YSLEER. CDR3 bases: TGCGCCAGCAGCCAAGATCCCCGGTCTCGTGGCTACACCTTC. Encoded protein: CASSQDPRSRGYTF.

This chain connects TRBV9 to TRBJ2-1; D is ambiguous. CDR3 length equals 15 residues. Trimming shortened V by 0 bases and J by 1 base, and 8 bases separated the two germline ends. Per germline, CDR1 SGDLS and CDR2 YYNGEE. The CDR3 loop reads CASSVAVESYNEQFF. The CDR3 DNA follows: TGTGCCAGCAGCGTAGCGGTTGAATCCTACAATGAGCAGTTCTTC.

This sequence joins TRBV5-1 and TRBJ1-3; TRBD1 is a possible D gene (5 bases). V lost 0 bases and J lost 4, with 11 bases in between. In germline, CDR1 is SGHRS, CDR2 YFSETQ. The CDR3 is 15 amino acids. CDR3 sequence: CASSLGIPGGNTIYF. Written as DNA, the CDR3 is TGCGCCAGCAGCTTGGGTATTCCAGGGGGAAACACCATATATTTT.

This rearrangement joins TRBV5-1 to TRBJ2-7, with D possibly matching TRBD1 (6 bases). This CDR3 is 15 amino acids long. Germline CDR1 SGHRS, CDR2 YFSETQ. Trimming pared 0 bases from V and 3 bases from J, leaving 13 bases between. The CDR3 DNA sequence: TGCGCCAGCAGCTTGGATTACTCAGGGGACTACGAGCAGTACTTC. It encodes CASSLDYSGDYEQYF.

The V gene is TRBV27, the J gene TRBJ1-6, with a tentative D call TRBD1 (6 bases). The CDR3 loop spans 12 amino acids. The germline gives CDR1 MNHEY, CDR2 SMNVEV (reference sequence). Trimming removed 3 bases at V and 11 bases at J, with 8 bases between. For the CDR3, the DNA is TGTGCCAGCAGTTTCCAGGGGCCACCCCTCCACTTT. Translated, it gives CASSFQGPPLHF.

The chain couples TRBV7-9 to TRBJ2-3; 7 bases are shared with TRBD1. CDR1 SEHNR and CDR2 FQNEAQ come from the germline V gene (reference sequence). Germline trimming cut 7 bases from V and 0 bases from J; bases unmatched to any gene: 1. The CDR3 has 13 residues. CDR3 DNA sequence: TGTGCCAGCACAGGGGGAAGCACAGATACGCAGTATTTT. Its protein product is CASTGGSTDTQYF.

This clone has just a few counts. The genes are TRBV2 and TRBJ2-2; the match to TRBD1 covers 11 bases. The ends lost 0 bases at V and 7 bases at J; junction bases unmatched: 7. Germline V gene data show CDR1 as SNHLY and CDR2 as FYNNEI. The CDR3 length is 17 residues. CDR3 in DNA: TGTGCCAGCAGTGAAGCCCTCGGACAGGGGGCTAGCGGGGAGCTGTTTTTT. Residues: CASSEALGQGASGELFF.

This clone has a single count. CDR3 in DNA: TGTGCCAGCACCGAGGACAGCACTACCGGGGAGCTGTTTTTT. Its translation is CASTEDSTTGELFF. The chain joins TRBV2 to TRBJ2-2, with D maybe TRBD1 (6 bases). Trimming left V 7 bases short and J 5 bases short, with 14 bases between. The CDR3 has 14 amino acids. Per the germline V gene, CDR1 is SNHLY and CDR2 is FYNNEI.